This entry lists 25 T cell receptor beta chains sequenced from one sample in a study of a mutant IDH1 vaccine in newly diagnosed glioma. As for time point: week 23, last vaccination. The vaccine gave 300 ug of a 20-mer mutant IDH1 peptide subcutaneously per dose. Only in-frame clones appear in the TCRdb table, and some are missing; sequencing was by immunoSEQ multiplex PCR. Of 60,000 to 100,000 clones listed, more than 80% are singletons. These receptors lack a known antigen. Sequenced here: PBMCs, sampled from a glioma patient whose treatment included an IDH1 peptide vaccine. The origin of the receptors is a woman in her 50s with glioma.

The chain employs TRBV6-5 and TRBJ2-7, with TRBD1 identical over 7 bases. V shed 4 bases and J 2 bases; nucleotides not matched to a gene: 8. The V gene's germline CDR1 is MNHEY and CDR2 SVGAGI. CDR3 size: 15 residues. For the CDR3, the DNA is TGTGCCAGCAGTTTTCGGCCCACAGGGGCCTACGAGCAGTACTTC. It specifies CASSFRPTGAYEQYF.

This clone was seen once. The chain joins TRBV2 to TRBJ2-5, with D unclear. The assigned J gene may be wrong: the sequence end matches TRBJ2-7 better. This CDR3 region has 13 residues. Germline V gene lookup returns CDR1 SNHLY and CDR2 FYNNEI. Here the CDR3 DNA reads TGTGCCAGCAGACGACCGGTGTCCTACGAGCAGTACTTC. Translating it yields CASRRPVSYEQYF.

The rearrangement uses TRBV6-5 and TRBJ2-7; no reliable D call. The CDR3 totals 12 residues. Looked up from germline, CDR1 is MNHEY and CDR2 is SVGAGI. Trimming stripped 6 bases from V and 5 bases from J, with 11 bases between. Here the CDR3 DNA reads TGTGCCAGCAGCTCTAGAATCAACGAGCAGTACTTC. It specifies CASSSRINEQYF.

The chain combines TRBV4-2 with TRBJ1-2; D uncertain. Germline lookup yields CDR1 LGHNA and CDR2 YNFKEQ. The CDR3 sequence is 15 residues long. Trimming took off 0 bases at V and 1 base at J, with 9 bases between the two ends. The CDR3 reads CASSQEEQFNYGYTF. The CDR3 coding sequence is TGTGCCAGCAGCCAAGAGGAACAGTTTAACTATGGCTACACCTTC.

This clone came up a few times. The V gene is TRBV5-1, the J gene TRBJ2-3; 8 nucleotides match TRBD1. Germline-derived CDR1 and CDR2 are SGHRS and YFSETQ. This CDR3 spans 15 amino acids. Trimming cost V 4 bases and J 1 base; bases outside gene matches: 5. CDR3 DNA: TGCGCCAGCAGCCAGGGGGCGCCCGGCACAGATACGCAGTATTTT. It yields the protein CASSQGAPGTDTQYF.

As to this clone: This same CDR3 is encoded by further DNA sequences in the sample. The chain joins TRBV5-4 to TRBJ2-3; 8 nucleotides line up with TRBD2. Germline V gives CDR1 SGHNT, CDR2 YYREEE (reference sequence). CDR3 length: 15 amino acids. Unmatched junction bases numbered 13, after V lost 8 bases and J lost 5 bases. CDR3 bases: TGTGCCAGTAGCCCCGGGACTAGTAGTAGAGATACGCAGTATTTT. This encodes CASSPGTSSRDTQYF.

The V and J genes are TRBV28 and TRBJ2-4; D possibly corresponds to TRBD2 (6 bases). The germline CDR1 and CDR2 sequences are MDHEN and SYDVKM. V lost 7 bases and J 6 bases, leaving 16 bases between the germline ends. This CDR3 is 14 amino acids long. Here the CDR3 reads CASTPGGWRNIQYF. The CDR3, as DNA: TGTGCCAGCACACCTGGAGGGTGGCGAAACATTCAGTACTTC.

J is TRBJ2-1 and V is TRBV7-9, with D possibly TRBD1 on 6 matching bases. Trimming cost V 1 base and J 4 bases, with 11 bases left between them. Germline CDR1 SEHNR, CDR2 FQNEAQ (reference sequence). This CDR3 has 15 amino acids. The CDR3 loop is CASSLDRALYNEQFF. CDR3 nucleotides: TGTGCCAGCAGCTTAGACAGGGCCCTTTACAATGAGCAGTTCTTC.

The chain carries TRBV14 and TRBJ2-2; maybe TRBD2 (5 bases). This CDR3 has 16 amino acids. V shed 1 base and J shed 7 bases, with 16 bases lying between them. Germline CDR1 SGHDN, CDR2 FVKESK. This chain's CDR3 is CASSQVSRAFGGELFF. For the CDR3, the DNA is TGTGCCAGCAGCCAAGTGTCGCGGGCTTTCGGCGGGGAGCTGTTTTTT.

The chain employs TRBV9 and TRBJ2-1; D is perhaps TRBD2 (5 bases). Germline lookup yields CDR1 SGDLS and CDR2 YYNGEE. CDR3 length equals 18 residues. The germline V and J ends were trimmed by 1 base and 0 bases, with 17 bases remaining between them. CDR3 nucleotide sequence: TGTGCCAGCAGCGTACCCTTTTTAGCGCCCAGCTCCTACAATGAGCAGTTCTTC. Protein sequence: CASSVPFLAPSSYNEQFF.

This clone was found once. This chain links TRBV2 with TRBJ1-4; D uncertain. The CDR3 sequence is 16 residues long. Deletions cut 4 bases from V and 0 bases from J, with 12 bases between. Germline lookup yields CDR1 SNHLY and CDR2 FYNNEI. CDR3 amino acids: CASSGREGATNEKLFF. The CDR3 coding sequence is TGTGCCAGCAGTGGGAGAGAGGGTGCAACTAATGAAAAACTGTTTTTT.

The chain combines TRBV7-9 with TRBJ2-7; TRBD1 is a possible D gene (5 bases). Trimming took off 0 bases at V and 2 bases at J, with 11 bases between the two ends. CDR3 length: 15 amino acids. CDR1 is SEHNR and CDR2 is FQNEAQ in the germline V gene (reference sequence). CDR3 DNA sequence: TGTGCCAGCAGCTTAGCACAGGTGGGAACCTACGAGCAGTACTTC. It encodes CASSLAQVGTYEQYF.

The chain is built from TRBV28 and TRBJ2-7, with 8 bases aligning to TRBD1. The trim removed 5 bases at V and 4 bases at J, leaving 10 bases unmatched. The CDR3 length is 15 residues. Germline V gives CDR1 MDHEN, CDR2 SYDVKM. The CDR3 DNA reads as TGTGCCAGCAGTCCCGCGGGACAGGAGGGTTACGAGCAGTACTTC. Amino acid sequence: CASSPAGQEGYEQYF.

A single count supports this clone. The chain is built from TRBV23-1 and TRBJ2-2; weak D call: TRBD2 (5 bases). TRBV23-1 is treated as an ORF (open reading frame) with a function not yet certain. The length of the CDR3 is 15 residues. V was clipped by 4 bases and J by 1 base, with 10 bases between them. In nucleotides, the CDR3 is TGCGCCAGCAGTCCCGGACTTGAGAACACCGGGGAGCTGTTTTTT. Translated, it gives CASSPGLENTGELFF.

V is TRBV28 and J is TRBJ1-1; D is unresolved. Germline V CDR1 and CDR2: MDHEN, SYDVKM. V was cut by 3 bases and J by 0 bases, with 14 bases left in between. This CDR3 has 16 amino acids. The CDR3 spells CASSFLPRTMNTEAFF. CDR3 DNA sequence: TGTGCCAGCAGTTTCCTCCCACGAACTATGAACACTGAAGCTTTCTTT.

This CDR3 reads CASSFVRSSGGIWGEQYF. CDR3 nucleotides: TGTGCCAGCAGCTTCGTCAGGTCAAGCGGAGGGATTTGGGGCGAGCAGTACTTC. The genes are TRBV7-2 and TRBJ2-7; perhaps TRBD2 as D (6 bases). The CDR3 length is 18 residues. From germline, CDR1 is SGHTA and CDR2 FQGNSA. Trimming shortened V by 3 bases and J by 6 bases, and 27 bases separated the two germline ends.

The gene calls are TRBV2 and TRBJ1-5; unclear D gene. There are 16 residues in the CDR3. The germline V and J ends were trimmed by 4 bases and 0 bases, with 13 bases remaining between them. Germline V CDR1 and CDR2: SNHLY, FYNNEI. The DNA of the CDR3 is TGTGCCAGCAGTGTCCTCCCTTGGAATAGCAATCAGCCCCAGCATTTT. The encoded protein is CASSVLPWNSNQPQHF.

The rearrangement joins TRBV11-2 to TRBJ2-3, with D unclear. This CDR3 contains 13 residues. Trimming took 5 bases from V and 4 from J, leaving 10 bases between them. Germline lookup yields CDR1 SGHAT and CDR2 FQNNGV. CDR3 nucleotide sequence: TGTGCCAGCAGCCCCGCCGCTGCAGATACGCAGTATTTT. This translates into CASSPAAADTQYF.

This chain links TRBV5-1 with TRBJ2-5; D call uncertain. CDR1 is SGHRS, CDR2 YFSETQ, per germline. Trimming pared 0 bases from V and 7 bases from J, leaving 16 bases between. The CDR3 totals 15 residues. The CDR3 protein is CASSLEKGWGRTQYF. As DNA, the CDR3 is TGCGCCAGCAGCTTGGAGAAGGGATGGGGTCGGACCCAGTACTTC.

The J gene is TRBJ1-1, the V gene TRBV15; possibly TRBD1 for D (6 bases). This CDR3 has 16 amino acids. CDR1 and CDR2 (germline): LNHNV, YYDKDF (reference sequence). Trimming removed 0 bases at V and 4 bases at J, with 15 bases between. The CDR3: CATSRDNTGLGTEAFF. Here the CDR3 DNA reads TGTGCCACCAGCAGAGATAACACAGGGCTGGGCACTGAAGCTTTCTTT.

V and J are TRBV19 and TRBJ1-1; D remains ambiguous. V lost 4 bases and J 0 bases, leaving 9 bases between the germline ends. CDR3 size: 14 residues. Germline CDR1 and CDR2: LNHDA and SQIVND (reference sequence). The CDR3 nucleotides are TGTGCCAGTAGTACCCCCCAGGTGAACACTGAAGCTTTCTTT. The encoded protein is CASSTPQVNTEAFF.

The genes are TRBV13 and TRBJ2-7, with D tentatively TRBD1 (6 bases). V was pared by 1 base and J by 9 bases, with 13 bases between. CDR3 size: 13 residues. The V gene's germline CDR1 is PRHDT and CDR2 FYEKMQ (reference sequence). The CDR3 spells CASSLEYLDRQYF. The DNA of the CDR3 is TGTGCCAGCAGCTTAGAGTACTTGGACAGGCAGTACTTC.

J is TRBJ1-5 and V is TRBV4-1; tentatively, D is TRBD1 (5 bases). Trimming took off 1 base at V and 0 bases at J, with 13 bases between the two ends. The CDR3 has 17 amino acids. Germline V gene data show CDR1 as MGHRA and CDR2 as YSYEKL. CDR3 region: CASSQAGSGYSNQPQHF. The CDR3 nucleotides read TGCGCCAGCAGCCAAGCCGGATCAGGGTATAGCAATCAGCCCCAGCATTTT.

This rearrangement joins TRBV6-5 to TRBJ1-6; 7 bases align to TRBD1. Looked up from germline, CDR1 is MNHEY and CDR2 is SVGAGI. The length of the CDR3 is 16 residues. The J segment lost 8 bases and the V segment lost 0 bases, leaving 7 bases of the junction unmatched. The CDR3 reads CASSYSGGVSDSPLHF. CDR3 in DNA: TGTGCCAGCAGTTACTCAGGGGGCGTATCGGATTCACCCCTCCACTTT.

The J gene is TRBJ2-7, the V gene TRBV14; 11 bases fit TRBD1. J lost 2 bases, V lost 4 bases, and 10 bases had no gene match. From germline, CDR1 is SGHDN and CDR2 FVKESK. This CDR3 region has 17 residues. The DNA of the CDR3 is TGTGCCAGCAGCCCACCCTCGGGACAGGGGGTAACCTACGAGCAGTACTTC. Its translation: CASSPPSGQGVTYEQYF.